This paragraph covers one TCR beta chain sequence. This clonotype was detected many times. Its recognized antigen is unknown. The record has no base qualities; no much larger clone is one base away. Library prep was done by multiplex PCR. This sample was sequenced with an Illumina HiSeq 4000. CDR3 regions were amplified by Arm-PCR with iRepertoire HTBI primers to construct TCR beta libraries. Before sequencing, the PCR products went through gel purification. The source study handled its data this way. Across samples, some 62 TRBV and 13 to 15 TRBJ segments were identified and used for gene usage analysis of CDR3 amino acid clonotypes. Filtered high-quality paired reads were merged into contigs using COPE and FqMerger. BLAST was used to align contigs to IMGT TRBV, TRBD and TRBJ reference genes, with CDR3 defined following IMGT. Any clonotype with a frequency above 0.1% was classified as a highly expanded clone. Shannon entropy served as the measure of repertoire diversity, while the Gini coefficient captured V-J evenness. A clonotype found in more than one individual was treated as public. TCRdb applied fastp at Q25 and MiXCR to the public reads, then kept only in-frame beta chains. Identical CDR3 proteins give one entry, which carries the most common genes and DNA. TCRdb assigned the V and J calls; the authors' analysis was not used. The sample table records over 450,000 distinct CDR3 sequences; around 12% of these occur just once. 8% to 10% of the sample comes from the top ten.

These data are taken from a study of regulatory T cells in long-lasting Graves disease (dated by TCRdb to the early 2020s). For context, the study as a whole: Antithyroid drugs had been taken for less than 3 months by newly diagnosed Graves' disease patients. TCR sequencing covered some 13 persistent and 20 newly diagnosed Graves' disease patients, around 33 samples in total. The study took place in China and was registered as a clinical trial. Patients with persistent Graves' disease were compared with patients with newly diagnosed Graves' disease using TCR sequencing and RNA sequencing of peripheral blood.

The research as a whole found: Sequencing and analysis were restricted to the TCR beta chain. Compared with newly diagnosed patients, persistent Graves' disease patients had lower TCR Shannon entropy and fewer highly expanded clones, which suggests clonal expansion. The authors acknowledged the small sample size as a limitation that may reduce accuracy. A larger number of public clonotypes was shared among persistent patients (around 2,700) than among newly diagnosed patients (roughly 930). Because the primary lesion, thyroid tissue, could not be accessed, the study looked at peripheral blood alone. Persistent disease showed preferential use of TRBV28, TRBJ1-2 and TRBJ2-5, whereas newly diagnosed disease favored TRBV20-1 and TRBJ2-1.

According to the study, the label for this sample's time point signals: newly diagnosed GD, antithyroid drugs for less than 3 months. RNA was extracted from PBMCs in TRIzol for both TCR sequencing and RNA sequencing. Graves' disease was diagnosed according to American Thyroid Association guidelines. Patients were recruited from an endocrinology department in Xi'an, China. Each patient gave 7 to 9.5 milliliters of peripheral blood, collected in an EDTA anticoagulant tube. Ficoll Paque Plus density gradient separation was used to isolate PBMCs, and no additional T cell sorting was done. RNA quality was checked with an Agilent 2100 Bioanalyzer and agarose gel, and concentration with a NanoDrop 2000. Reading the germline V gene (reference sequence) gives CDR1 GTSNPN and CDR2 SVGIG. At the junction V is shortened by 1 base and J by 7 bases, with 11 bases in between. Inclusive of the bounding cysteine and phenylalanine, the CDR3 is 13 residues long. CDR3 DNA is the only sequence kept; it has 39 bases, read in frame from the first base.

A further study also used this sample, focusing on T cells in Graves' hyperthyroidism and ophthalmopathy. Drawing on the second study: A patient counted as having stable Graves' hyperthyroidism if no progression to ophthalmopathy occurred over 18 months of follow-up. The hyperthyroidism patients were between 18 and 65 years old and newly diagnosed, with a disease duration of less than 2 months. The study excluded patients with uncontrolled infections, other autoimmune diseases, pregnancy or lactation. Diagnoses were based on clinical symptoms, serum thyroxine and TRAb, thyroid ultrasound and orbital computed tomography. The TCR CDR3 was subjected to a first round of RT-PCR using the HTBI primer set and the Qiagen OneStep RT-PCR kit. Most expanded thyroid clonotypes (frequency above 0.001) were also found in blood, which suggests that blood repertoires may mirror thyroid immune responses. Ophthalmopathy was separated from stable hyperthyroidism by a 13 V-J signature model, with about 88% sensitivity and about 81% specificity obtained in cross-validation and 80%/75% obtained in testing. During validation, the model predicted progression to ophthalmopathy a median of about 6.5 months ahead of onset, with almost 71% sensitivity and 72% to 85% specificity. A discovery cohort of approximately 97 patients, 43 with Graves' ophthalmopathy and under 60 with stable Graves' hyperthyroidism, was used to find distinguishing TCR V-J signatures. An independent validation cohort of fewer than 20 hyperthyroidism patients and 17 patients who later progressed to ophthalmopathy tested prospective prediction of ophthalmopathy. For training and testing, the 110 or so patients in the discovery cohort were randomly divided in a 7:3 ratio. In addition, the study compared T-cell repertoires in thyroid tissue and in blood from about 6 Graves' hyperthyroidism patients. Once sampling was done, hyperthyroidism patients were given methimazole at a starting dose of 30 mg daily, whereas ophthalmopathy patients were given high-dose intravenous methylprednisolone. Libraries were constructed in a second round of multiplex PCR, after which size selection and purification were performed. Paired-end sequencing of the libraries was performed with 100 bp reads on an Illumina HiSeq2000. SOAPnuke was used to process the raw data, with reads discarded if the reads contained adapters or uncalled bases, had a mean Phred below 15, or lacked an exact constant-primer or identifier match. High-quality paired reads were merged using COPE v1.2.5, and each unique nucleotide sequence was defined as a clonotype. MiTCR v1.1 was used to align the clonotypes against IMGT TRBV, TRBD and TRBJ reference segments. Only V-J combinations with frequency above 0.0001, covering about 99% of repertoires, were analysed. The TCS score was defined as F50 (clonal expansion) divided by E x V (chaos), with BLOSUM62-based TCRdist calculated between CDR3 peptides within each V-J. Welch's t-statistics and random forest reduced roughly 530 V-J features to roughly 13, which were used in a naive Bayes classifier (R e1071). No statistical method was used to fix the sample size in advance, and group allocation was not hidden from the investigators. The paper describes TCR Vbeta CDR3 sequencing of 140 or so peripheral blood samples, made up of around 41 ophthalmopathy patients, around 78 hyperthyroidism patients and approximately 17 progressor patients.

The V and J segments used are TRBV30 and TRBJ1-5, with TRBD1 perhaps the D gene, on 5 matching bases. Sequences were derived from peripheral blood mononuclear cells (PBMCs), sampled at new diagnosis, from a patient treated with antithyroid drugs. This clonotype was sampled from a woman aged 25-40 years with Graves disease. Donor details come from another sample of the same person, matched by shared clones. CDR3 loop: CAWSGGAHQPQHF. The bases are TGTGCCTGGAGTGGAGGGGCGCACCAGCCCCAGCATTTT.